These 6 T cell receptor beta chains came from one sample sequenced in a study of T cell responses to AZD1222 COVID-19 vaccine. Method: immunoSEQ multiplex PCR; TCRdb's copy keeps in-frame clones and lacks some. Of approximately 150,000 clones in the sample, more than 80% were seen once. Here the sequenced sample was peripheral blood, taken 28 days after the second dose of the MenACWY control vaccine. The receptors originated from an adult who received the MenACWY meningococcal vaccine as a control.

The CDR3 DNA is TGTGCCAGCAGTTTATCGAGGGGCCCCTCCTTAGACTACACCTTC. This codes for CASSLSRGPSLDYTF. This rearrangement joins TRBV27 to TRBJ1-2, with a possible D match to TRBD1 (5 bases). CDR3 length: 15 amino acids. Trimming cost V 0 bases and J 10 bases, with 18 bases left between them. Per the germline V gene, CDR1 is MNHEY and CDR2 is SMNVEV (reference sequence).

The chain employs TRBV6-1 and TRBJ1-5; the D is unclear. V was cut by 3 bases and J by 5 bases, with 11 bases left in between. CDR3 length equals 14 residues. Germline V lookup: CDR1 MNHNS, CDR2 SASEGT. The DNA of the CDR3 is TGTGCCAGCAGTGATGTCGGAAACTATCAGCCCCAGCATTTT. This gives the protein CASSDVGNYQPQHF.

The chain couples TRBV14 to TRBJ1-2; TRBD1 matches at 7 bases. The CDR3 extends over 15 amino acids. Germline lookup yields CDR1 SGHDN and CDR2 FVKESK. V lost 0 bases, J lost 4 bases, and 5 bases stayed unmatched. In DNA, the CDR3 is TGTGCCAGCAGCCAAGATTGGACAGGATCCTATGGCTACACCTTC. It encodes CASSQDWTGSYGYTF.

The chain uses TRBV9 and TRBJ1-6; no clear D. Germline CDR1 reads SGDLS; CDR2 reads YYNGEE. This CDR3 has 16 amino acids. V gave up 1 base and J gave up 0 bases, with 8 bases separating them. For the CDR3, the DNA is TGTGCCAGCAGCGTAACGTTTAACTCCTATAATTCACCCCTCCACTTT. Translated, it gives CASSVTFNSYNSPLHF.

V gene TRBV3-1 (or the pseudogene TRBV3-2) combines with J gene TRBJ1-4; the D is unclear. The length of the CDR3 is 16 residues. CDR1 LGHDT and CDR2 YNNKEL come from the germline V gene (reference sequence). Trimming pared 0 bases from V and 5 bases from J, leaving 13 bases between. The CDR3 DNA is TGTGCCAGCAGCCAAGATCACGCCGGAATGAATGAAAAACTGTTTTTT. Protein sequence: CASSQDHAGMNEKLFF.

Turning to this clone: The junction does not match germline at one end; this may be a read error. The chain links TRBV15 to TRBJ2-1; D not certain. Germline CDR1 LNHNV, CDR2 YYDKDF (reference sequence). This CDR3 contains 16 residues. CDR3 sequence reads: CATSGDIHSSYNEQFF. In DNA form, the CDR3 reads TGTGCCACCAGCGGAGACATTCACAGCTCCTACAATGAGCAGTTCTTC.